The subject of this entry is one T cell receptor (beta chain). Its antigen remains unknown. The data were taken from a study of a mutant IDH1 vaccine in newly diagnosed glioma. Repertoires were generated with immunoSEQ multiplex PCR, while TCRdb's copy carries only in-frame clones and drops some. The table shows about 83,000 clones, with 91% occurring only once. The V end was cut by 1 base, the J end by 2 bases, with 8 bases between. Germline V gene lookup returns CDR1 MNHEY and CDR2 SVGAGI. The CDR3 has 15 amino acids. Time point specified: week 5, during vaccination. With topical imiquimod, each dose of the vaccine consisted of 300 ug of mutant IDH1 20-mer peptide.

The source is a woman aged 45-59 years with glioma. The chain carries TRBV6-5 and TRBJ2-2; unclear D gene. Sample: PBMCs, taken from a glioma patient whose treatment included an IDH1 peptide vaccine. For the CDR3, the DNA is TGTGCCAGCAGTTACTACGGCGCCAACACCGGGGAGCTGTTTTTT. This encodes CASSYYGANTGELFF.